One sample yielded the 15 T cell receptor beta chains listed below, sequenced in a study of shared clonotypes between healthy human individuals. Libraries were prepared by immunoSEQ multiplex PCR; TCRdb keeps only in-frame clonotypes and omits some of them. The sample lists around 200,000 clones; around 63% were seen once. Sequenced material: memory CD4+ T cells sorted from blood. Documented subset: CD45RA-negative fraction. The receptors here all came from a man aged 25 to 40 in good health.

This clone showed up just a few times. The chain is built from TRBV5-6 and TRBJ2-7, with 7 bases lining up with TRBD2. Trimming took 1 base from V and 4 from J; bases not matched to a gene: 5. The CDR3 runs to 14 residues. The germline V gene encodes CDR1 SGHDT and CDR2 YYEEEE. The CDR3 here is CASSLRLAVYEQYF. The CDR3 nucleotides are TGTGCCAGCAGCTTGCGGCTAGCGGTGTACGAGCAGTACTTC.

The V gene is TRBV4-3, the J gene TRBJ2-1; 7 bases align to TRBD1. Unmatched junction bases numbered 11, after V lost 2 bases and J lost 1 base. This CDR3 is built from 18 residues. Germline CDR1 LGHNA, CDR2 YSLEER. The CDR3 here is CASSQQHPGQKSYNEQFF. The DNA for the CDR3 is TGCGCCAGCAGCCAACAACACCCGGGACAGAAGTCCTACAATGAGCAGTTCTTC.

This clone was seen a single time. The chain recombines TRBV2 with TRBJ1-4; D not resolved. CDR1 SNHLY and CDR2 FYNNEI come from the germline V gene. The CDR3 covers 13 residues. V was clipped by 8 bases and J by 5 bases, with 12 bases between them. Here the CDR3 reads CASWRMRNEKLFF. The CDR3 DNA sequence: TGTGCCAGCTGGCGGATGAGAAATGAAAAACTGTTTTTT.

CDR3 sequence (DNA): TGTGCCAGCAGCTCCCAGGTGGGGACCCAGTACTTC. Its protein product is CASSSQVGTQYF. V gene TRBV28 combines with J gene TRBJ2-5; no clear D gene. CDR1 MDHEN and CDR2 SYDVKM come from the germline V gene. This CDR3 contains 12 residues. Between the trimmed V and J ends, which lost 6 bases and 7 bases, there was a span of 12 bases.

As concerns this clone: The junction differs from germline at one of its ends, possibly a read error. This chain joins TRBV7-7 and TRBJ2-3, with 9 nucleotides matching TRBD2. The germline V gene has CDR1 SSHAT and CDR2 FNYEAQ (reference sequence). The CDR3 runs to 14 residues. The chain's CDR3 is CASSLAGSTDTQYF. For the CDR3, the DNA is TGTGCCAGCAGCCTAGCGGGGAGCACAGATACGCAGTATTTT.

V gene TRBV11-2 combines with J gene TRBJ1-2; 8 nucleotides match TRBD1. In germline, CDR1 is SGHAT, CDR2 FQNNGV. V lost 4 bases, J lost 6 bases, and 7 bases stayed unmatched. This CDR3 comprises 14 residues. The CDR3 nucleotides are TGTGCCAGCAGCTCCAGCCAGGGGGCTCATGGCTACACCTTC. It yields the protein CASSSSQGAHGYTF.

The sample holds a few counts of this clone. V and J are TRBV9 and TRBJ2-6; perhaps TRBD2 as D (6 bases). Germline V gives CDR1 SGDLS, CDR2 YYNGEE. The germline V and J ends were trimmed by 4 bases and 2 bases, with 10 bases remaining between them. The CDR3 spans 15 residues. The chain's CDR3 is CASSTWGAGANVLTF. CDR3 nucleotide sequence: TGTGCCAGCAGCACCTGGGGGGCTGGGGCCAACGTCCTGACTTTC.

V is TRBV6-6 and J is TRBJ2-7, with a weak D call TRBD1 (6 bases). The CDR3 length is 15 residues. Germline loops: CDR1 MNHNY, CDR2 SVGAGI (reference sequence). Trimming shortened V by 5 bases and J by 0 bases, and 14 bases separated the two germline ends. CDR3 in DNA: TGTGCCAGCAGTCCAACTGGGGGCCTCTCCTACGAGCAGTACTTC. Encoded protein: CASSPTGGLSYEQYF.

This clone was counted between two and nine times. The chain joins TRBV18 to TRBJ2-7; D not resolved. Trimming pared 0 bases from V and 4 bases from J, leaving 10 bases between. The CDR3 loop spans 14 amino acids. CDR1 is KGHSH and CDR2 is LQKENI in the germline V gene. CDR3 protein: CASSPPSSPYEQYF. DNA for the CDR3: TGTGCCAGCTCACCACCGAGCAGCCCTTACGAGCAGTACTTC.

This chain links TRBV11-2 with TRBJ1-5; the D gene is possibly TRBD1 (6 bases). Germline V gene data show CDR1 as SGHAT and CDR2 as FQNNGV. V was trimmed by 2 bases and J by 2 bases, leaving 13 bases between them. This CDR3 comprises 16 residues. The CDR3 here is CASSLSGRGGNQPQHF. The CDR3 region has the DNA TGTGCCAGCAGCTTATCGGGCAGGGGAGGCAATCAGCCCCAGCATTTT.

This clone came up a few times. The chain has TRBV5-1 and TRBJ1-2, with D hard to call. CDR1 and CDR2 from the germline V gene are SGHRS and YFSETQ. The CDR3 loop spans 12 amino acids. The V gene lost 0 bases and the J gene lost 9 bases, with 9 bases spanning the gap. CDR3 DNA sequence: TGCGCCAGCAGCTTGGGTGTAGGGCGCTACACCTTC. This translates into CASSLGVGRYTF.

The chain is built from TRBV6-5 and TRBJ1-4; D uncertain. Germline CDR1 MNHEY, CDR2 SVGAGI. Trimming cost V 10 bases and J 8 bases, with 20 bases left between them. The CDR3 has 14 residues. DNA of the CDR3: TGTGCCACCAGGATAAGCCCCGCAAAGGAAAAACTGTTTTTT. Its translation is CATRISPAKEKLFF.

The CDR3 loop reads CASSVDGQGPQETQYF. The CDR3 bases are TGTGCCAGCAGCGTCGATGGACAGGGGCCTCAAGAGACCCAGTACTTC. The chain carries TRBV9 and TRBJ2-5, with TRBD1 identical over 9 bases. The CDR3 runs to 16 residues. Trimming removed 2 bases from V and 2 bases from J; junction bases left unmatched: 7. Germline CDR1 SGDLS, CDR2 YYNGEE.

This clone was seen only a few times. The chain is built from TRBV5-8 and TRBJ2-7; TRBD2 matches 7 bases. The CDR3 consists of 16 residues. CDR1 SGHTS and CDR2 YDEGEE come from the germline V gene. V was clipped by 4 bases and J by 5 bases; unmatched bases: 15. CDR3 bases: TGTGCCAGCAGCCGAATCGGGATTCGGGGAGGGCACGAGCAGTACTTC. It codes for CASSRIGIRGGHEQYF. The whole variable domain, remainder taken from reference TRBV5-8 and TRBJ2-7, is EAGVTQSPTHLIKTRGQQATLRCSPISGHTSVYWYQQALGLGLQFLLWYDEGEERNRGNFPPRFSGRQFPNYSSELNVNALELEDSALYLCASSRIGIRGGHEQYFGPGTRLTVT.

In the case of this clone: An end of the junction does not agree with germline; a read error may underlie this. V gene TRBV7-7 combines with J gene TRBJ2-2; D is perhaps TRBD1 (6 bases). Germline V lookup: CDR1 SSHAT, CDR2 FNYEAQ (reference sequence). The CDR3 has 16 residues. The CDR3 loop reads CASSSLGQLNTGELFF. CDR3 nucleotide sequence: TGTGCTAGCAGCTCACTTGGACAGTTGAACACCGGGGAGCTGTTTTTT.